One and the same sample provided the 31 T cell receptor beta chains below, sequenced in a study of cytomegalovirus exposure and HLA in healthy donors (dated by TCRdb to 2017 to 2019). The library was obtained by the immunoSEQ multiplex PCR assay. A mixture of 60 forward primers for TCR Vbeta segments and 13 reverse primers for TCR Jbeta segments was used in the multiplex PCR. The clones in this table, taken by TCRdb from immuneACCESS, are in-frame only. Not every clone is retained; where verified, under half of the shortfall comes from an unresolved V gene, and the cause of the rest is unknown. In all, the sample holds approximately 140,000 clones, and over 60% of those were seen once. 0.94% of the sample goes to the ten largest clones. Sequenced: PBMCs. These receptors came from a woman aged 60-75 years in good health and CMV-seronegative.

The rearrangement uses TRBV25-1 and TRBJ2-7, with D perhaps matching TRBD2 (6 bases). The germline V gene has CDR1 MGHDK and CDR2 SYGVNS. Between the trimmed V and J ends, which lost 3 bases and 7 bases, there was a span of 13 bases. The CDR3 covers 13 residues. The CDR3 here is CASSDAILAEQYF. The DNA for the CDR3 is TGTGCCAGCAGTGACGCAATCCTAGCGGAGCAGTACTTC.

This chain links TRBV10-3 with TRBJ2-7; TRBD2 matches at 7 bases. Trimming cost V 6 bases and J 0 bases; bases outside gene matches: 8. The CDR3 has 15 residues. Germline CDR1 ENHRY, CDR2 SYGVKD. DNA of the CDR3: TGTGCCATCAGCGTCGGGACTACCTTCTCCTACGAGCAGTACTTC. Translated, it gives CAISVGTTFSYEQYF.

This rearrangement joins TRBV7-8 to TRBJ2-7; 12 nucleotides align to TRBD1. This CDR3 region has 14 residues. The germline V gene encodes CDR1 SGHVS and CDR2 FQNEAQ. V trimming: 4 bases; J trimming: 2 bases; junction bases outside the gene matches: 0. The CDR3 region has the DNA TGTGCCAGCAGCTGGGACAGGGGGCCCTACGAGCAGTACTTC. As protein: CASSWDRGPYEQYF. Variable domain in full (rest from reference TRBV7-8 and TRBJ2-7): GAGVSQSPRYKVAKRGQDVALRCDPISGHVSLFWYQQALGQGPEFLTYFQNEAQLDKSGLPSDRFFAERPEGSVSTLKIQRTQQEDSAVYLCASSWDRGPYEQYFGPGTRLTVT.

The chain links TRBV30 to TRBJ2-2; D not certain. CDR3 size: 15 residues. CDR1 is GTSNPN, CDR2 SVGIG, per germline (reference sequence). Deletions cut 3 bases from V and 6 bases from J, with 17 bases between. The CDR3 here is CAWRRWAVDAGELFF. The CDR3 region has the DNA TGTGCCTGGAGAAGATGGGCAGTAGATGCCGGGGAGCTGTTTTTT.

The chain employs TRBV13 and TRBJ1-2; 7 bases fit TRBD1. This CDR3 comprises 13 residues. The V gene's germline CDR1 is PRHDT and CDR2 FYEKMQ (reference sequence). Germline trimming cut 5 bases from V and 4 bases from J; bases unmatched to any gene: 4. CDR3 nucleotide sequence: TGTGCCAGCAGCCCCGACAGGGCCTATGGCTACACCTTC. It is translated as CASSPDRAYGYTF.

The J gene is TRBJ1-4, the V gene TRBV30; no firm D call. The CDR3 consists of 12 residues. Germline V gene sequence: CDR1 GTSNPN, CDR2 SVGIG (reference sequence). V shed 8 bases and J shed 3 bases, with 10 bases lying between them. The CDR3 sequence is CASGGANEKLFF. For the CDR3, the DNA is TGTGCCAGCGGAGGCGCTAATGAAAAACTGTTTTTT. The full variable domain, completed using reference TRBV30 and TRBJ1-4, is SQTIHQWPATLVQPVGSPLSLECTVEGTSNPNLYWYRQAAGRGLQLLFYSVGIGQISSEVPQNLSASRPQDRQFILSSKKLLLSDSGFYLCASGGANEKLFFGSGTQLSVL.

This chain connects TRBV11-3 to TRBJ2-1, with 10 bases that match TRBD2. From germline, CDR1 is SGHNT and CDR2 YENEEA. This CDR3 spans 15 amino acids. Trimming cost V 5 bases and J 5 bases; bases outside gene matches: 6. CDR3 coding DNA: TGTGCCAGCAGCCCGAACGGACTAGCGGACAATGAGCAGTTCTTC. Its translation is CASSPNGLADNEQFF.

The chain recombines TRBV11-2 with TRBJ2-1; 9 nucleotides align to TRBD2. The CDR3 has 15 residues. Germline lookup yields CDR1 SGHAT and CDR2 FQNNGV. V was clipped by 3 bases and J by 8 bases; unmatched bases: 8. The CDR3 here is CASSFASGMGYEQFF. Written as DNA, the CDR3 is TGTGCCAGCAGCTTCGCTAGCGGGATGGGCTATGAGCAGTTCTTC.

The rearrangement links TRBV28 to TRBJ1-5; no clear D. CDR1 and CDR2 (germline): MDHEN, SYDVKM. The CDR3 sequence is 14 residues long. Trimming removed 8 bases at V and 0 bases at J, with 11 bases between. This chain's CDR3 is CASLWRYSNQPQHF. In DNA form, the CDR3 reads TGTGCCAGCCTCTGGAGGTATAGCAATCAGCCCCAGCATTTT.

CDR3 residues: CASSPILAGVKETQYF. The CDR3 bases are TGTGCCAGCAGCCCGATCCTAGCGGGGGTTAAAGAGACCCAGTACTTC. The V call is TRBV14, the J call TRBJ2-5; 10 bases agree with TRBD2. Losses at the gene ends were 4 bases for V and 3 bases for J; bases not matched to a gene: 8. CDR1 and CDR2 (germline): SGHDN, FVKESK. The CDR3 runs to 16 residues. The variable domain in full, with the rest retrieved from reference TRBV14 and TRBJ2-5, is EAGVTQFPSHSVIEKGQTVTLRCDPISGHDNLYWYRRVMGKEIKFLLHFVKESKQDESGMPNNRFLAERTGGTYSTLKVQPAELEDSGVYFCASSPILAGVKETQYFGPGTRLLVL.

Here the CDR3 reads CATSSDRATNEKLFF. CDR3 coding DNA: TGTGCCACCAGCAGTGACAGGGCAACTAATGAAAAACTGTTTTTT. The chain recombines TRBV15 with TRBJ1-4; the match to TRBD1 covers 7 bases. The CDR3 has 15 residues. V lost 3 bases, J lost 0 bases, and 1 base stayed unmatched. Looked up from germline, CDR1 is LNHNV and CDR2 is YYDKDF (reference sequence).

This rearrangement joins TRBV7-3 to TRBJ2-3, with 7 bases matching TRBD1. The CDR3 consists of 15 residues. Unmatched junction bases numbered 5, after V lost 3 bases and J lost 2 bases. Germline V lookup: CDR1 SGHTA, CDR2 FQGTGA. CDR3 DNA: TGTGCCAGCAGCTTTTACCAGGGGGACACAGATACGCAGTATTTT. It yields the protein CASSFYQGDTDTQYF.

Comment on this clone: The junction shows a germline mismatch at one end, possibly a read error. The chain couples TRBV7-7 to TRBJ2-5; 9 bases align to TRBD1. The CDR3 loop spans 14 amino acids. In germline, CDR1 is SSHAT, CDR2 FNYEAQ (reference sequence). CDR3 DNA: TGTGCTAGCAGCTTAGGGACAGGGTTAGAGACCCAGTACTTC. This sequence encodes CASSLGTGLETQYF.

The chain has TRBV4-1 and TRBJ2-7, with D tentatively TRBD2 (6 bases). V lost 1 base, J lost 10 bases, and 17 bases lay in between. From germline, CDR1 is MGHRA and CDR2 YSYEKL. CDR3 length equals 14 residues. The CDR3 region has the DNA TGCGCCAGCAGCCAAGCTCGGCCGGGGGTCGCCCAGTACTTC. Residues: CASSQARPGVAQYF.

This clone was seen only a few times. The chain carries TRBV4-2 and TRBJ2-3; 14 bases fit TRBD2. Germline CDR1 reads LGHNA; CDR2 reads YNFKEQ. V shed 4 bases, J shed 3 bases, and the junction held 9 bases outside the gene matches. This CDR3 comprises 18 residues. CDR3 nucleotide sequence: TGTGCCAGCAGCCTCAGGACCGGGACTAGCGGGGGAACAGATACGCAGTATTTT. Residues: CASSLRTGTSGGTDTQYF.

CDR3 sequence: CASSTLGLAGGQTTYEQYF. The CDR3 bases are TGTGCCAGCAGCACCTTGGGACTAGCGGGAGGGCAGACTACCTACGAGCAGTACTTC. This chain connects TRBV27 to TRBJ2-7, with 16 bases aligning to TRBD2. The CDR3 extends over 19 amino acids. Germline CDR1 and CDR2: MNHEY and SMNVEV (reference sequence). The ends lost 6 bases at V and 2 bases at J; junction bases unmatched: 13.

The chain is built from TRBV4-2 and TRBJ1-4; 10 nucleotides agree with TRBD1. V lost 4 bases and J lost 0; bases outside the gene matches: 14. This CDR3 contains 20 residues. Germline V lookup: CDR1 LGHNA, CDR2 YNFKEQ. The CDR3 nucleotides read TGTGCCAGCAGCCCACTTTCGGGGACAGGGGTTCCAGCAACTAATGAAAAACTGTTTTTT. It yields the protein CASSPLSGTGVPATNEKLFF.

The chain couples TRBV19 to TRBJ1-1; TRBD1 agrees at 8 bases. CDR1 is LNHDA, CDR2 SQIVND, per germline (reference sequence). V gave up 4 bases and J gave up 8 bases; unmatched junction bases: 12. The CDR3 is 15 residues long. The CDR3 sequence: CASSTRRTGRSEAFF. In DNA form, the CDR3 reads TGTGCCAGTAGTACGCGACGGACAGGGAGGTCCGAAGCTTTCTTT.

The CDR3 region has the DNA TGTGCCAGCAGTTTGGTCGGTTGGGGGACAGGGGGCTCTGGGGCCAACGTCCTGACTTTC. This codes for CASSLVGWGTGGSGANVLTF. The V call is TRBV28, the J call TRBJ2-6; the match to TRBD1 covers 11 bases. CDR1 and CDR2 from the germline V gene are MDHEN and SYDVKM. The CDR3 covers 20 residues. V was clipped by 3 bases and J by 0 bases; unmatched bases: 10.

J is TRBJ2-5 and V is TRBV7-9; D unresolved. There are 15 residues in the CDR3. The V end was cut by 2 bases, the J end by 2 bases, with 12 bases between. Germline CDR1 and CDR2: SEHNR and FQNEAQ (reference sequence). CDR3 coding DNA: TGTGCCAGCAGCTTAAGGAGTCCTCCTCAAGAGACCCAGTACTTC. Amino acids: CASSLRSPPQETQYF.

This sequence joins TRBV14 and TRBJ2-7; 7 bases are shared with TRBD2. After removal of 3 bases from V and 5 bases from J, the junction contained 10 bases not matched to a gene. The CDR3 has 15 residues. The germline CDR1 and CDR2 sequences are SGHDN and FVKESK. The CDR3 sequence is CASSQRAGLINEQYF. For the CDR3, the DNA is TGTGCCAGCAGCCAGCGGGCGGGACTAATAAACGAGCAGTACTTC.

In DNA, the CDR3 is TGTGCCAGCAGCCCGGACTCCTTGGGATTGGAGGGCTACACCTTC. Its translation is CASSPDSLGLEGYTF. J is TRBJ1-2 and V is TRBV7-6, with D unresolved. The CDR3 loop spans 15 amino acids. Germline V CDR1 and CDR2: SGHVS, FNYEAQ. Trimming took 5 bases from V and 8 from J, leaving 21 bases between them.

The gene calls are TRBV2 and TRBJ1-5; D not resolved. The ends were cut back, 2 bases at V and 1 base at J, with 9 bases in the middle. The germline CDR1 and CDR2 sequences are SNHLY and FYNNEI. The CDR3 runs 15 residues. Written as DNA, the CDR3 is TGTGCCAGCAGTGAAACGAAGCTGAGCAATCAGCCCCAGCATTTT. Its translation: CASSETKLSNQPQHF.

The chain joins TRBV19 to TRBJ2-6, with D possibly TRBD2 on 7 matching bases. Germline CDR1 and CDR2: LNHDA and SQIVND (reference sequence). Trimming took 6 bases from V and 2 from J, leaving 17 bases between them. CDR3 length equals 17 residues. CDR3 nucleotides: TGTGCCAGTAGCCGGGGGAGGGGGGCGACTGGGGCCAACGTCCTGACTTTC. Translated: CASSRGRGATGANVLTF.

This chain connects TRBV10-1 to TRBJ1-2, with 9 bases matching TRBD1. Per the germline V gene, CDR1 is WNHNN and CDR2 is SYGVQD (reference sequence). This CDR3 region has 13 residues. The V and J ends lost 3 bases and 6 bases, in that order; junction bases with no gene match: 2. Here the CDR3 DNA reads TGCGCCAGCAGTGAAGGGACAGGGCATGGCTACACCTTC. This codes for CASSEGTGHGYTF.

The chain employs TRBV18 and TRBJ2-1, with TRBD2 matching over 7 bases. This CDR3 is built from 14 residues. In germline, CDR1 is KGHSH, CDR2 LQKENI. The ends lost 6 bases at V and 5 bases at J; junction bases unmatched: 7. The CDR3 coding sequence is TGTGCCAGCTCTCCGGGACTACTAAACAATGAGCAGTTCTTC. This gives the protein CASSPGLLNNEQFF. Using reference TRBV18 and TRBJ2-1 for the parts outside the CDR3, the full variable domain is NAGVMQNPRHLVRRRGQEARLRCSPMKGHSHVYWYRQLPEEGLKFMVYLQKENIIDESGMPKERFSAEFPKEGPSILRIQQVVRGDSAAYFCASSPGLLNNEQFFGPGTRLTVL.

The CDR3 DNA reads TGTGCCAGCAGCCACGGGTCCCATAGCAATCAGCCCCAGCATTTT. This encodes CASSHGSHSNQPQHF. V gene TRBV5-8 combines with J gene TRBJ1-5; D call uncertain. V lost 4 bases and J lost 0, with 11 bases in between. In germline, CDR1 is SGHTS, CDR2 YDEGEE. The CDR3 runs to 15 residues.

The V call is TRBV28, the J call TRBJ1-2, with 8 bases fitting TRBD1. With V trimmed by 10 bases and J by 6 bases, 4 bases remained unmatched. The CDR3 runs to 11 residues. Germline CDR1 MDHEN, CDR2 SYDVKM. CDR3 region: CAIRTGNGYTF. The CDR3 DNA reads as TGTGCCATCCGGACAGGGAATGGCTACACCTTC.

The chain carries TRBV9 and TRBJ1-1, with D uncertain. This CDR3 has 15 amino acids. Germline V CDR1 and CDR2: SGDLS, YYNGEE. The V end was cut by 3 bases, the J end by 3 bases, with 15 bases between. CDR3 residues: CASSGEVRGDTEAFF. The CDR3 nucleotides are TGTGCCAGCAGCGGAGAGGTGCGGGGAGACACTGAAGCTTTCTTT.

CDR3 in amino acids: CASISNRVRQETQYF. In nucleotides, the CDR3 is TGTGCCAGCATATCGAACAGGGTACGTCAAGAGACCCAGTACTTC. The chain joins TRBV28 to TRBJ2-5; a weak D match, TRBD1 (6 bases). V dropped 7 bases and J dropped 2 bases, with 17 bases sitting between them. Germline lookup yields CDR1 MDHEN and CDR2 SYDVKM. CDR3 length: 15 amino acids.

The chain combines TRBV7-8 with TRBJ2-5; 8 bases align to TRBD2. The germline V gene has CDR1 SGHVS and CDR2 FQNEAQ. Losses at the gene ends were 8 bases for V and 1 base for J; bases not matched to a gene: 18. This CDR3 has 18 residues. The DNA of the CDR3 is TGTGCCAGCCTCCAGGGGACCTCATTAGCGGGGTCCCAAGAGACCCAGTACTTC. Translated: CASLQGTSLAGSQETQYF.